This T cell receptor beta chain was recorded in a study of T cells in Graves' hyperthyroidism and ophthalmopathy. Germline V gene sequence: CDR1 LGHDT, CDR2 YNNKEL (reference sequence). V was clipped by 0 bases and J by 4 bases; unmatched bases: 6. The CDR3 contains 15 residues. It was RNA transcripts that yielded the amplified TCR beta CDR3 regions. HTBI primers were employed in a first-round RT-PCR of the TCR CDR3. TCRdb redid the calling of the multiplex PCR reads with MiXCR, one entry per CDR3 protein. This sample has about 690,000 distinct CDR3 sequences; 17% occur once, and the top ten carry about a sixth. This clonotype was picked up a small number of times.

The genes are TRBV3-1 and TRBJ2-7, with TRBD1 matching over 7 bases. The sequence was collected from a man aged 50-59 years with Graves' hyperthyroidism. Sequences were obtained from blood. CDR3 in DNA: TGTGCCAGCAGCCAAGATAACAGGGGATGGTACGAGCAGTACTTC. Its translation is CASSQDNRGWYEQYF.